This TCR beta chain was recovered during a study of PD-1 blockade in classical Hodgkin lymphoma (dated by TCRdb to 2018 to 2021). With regard to the full study: Nivolumab dosing was 3 mg/kg intravenously every 2 weeks, continuing until either disease progression or unacceptable toxicity. The study used TCR beta sequencing and CyTOF to define a peripheral blood immune signature of response to PD-1 blockade in classical Hodgkin lymphoma.

The sample's time point label, in plain terms: cycle 4 day 1 (C4D1), after five to seven weeks of nivolumab. Every trial patient had relapsed following autologous stem cell transplantation, and prior brentuximab vedotin exposure was what differed among cohorts A, B and C. The trial cohort included 55 to 65 patients with relapsed/refractory classical Hodgkin lymphoma, and each patient had a best overall response of complete response, partial response or progressive disease. Single-agent nivolumab was administered to trial patients in the multi-cohort phase II CheckMate 205 trial. Best overall response was determined by an independent review committee according to the 2007 International Working Group response criteria. Trial PBMCs were obtained immediately prior to nivolumab initiation (C1D1) and on therapy at cycle 2 day 1 and cycle 4 day 1. After peripheral blood was drawn into 8 mL Vacutainer Cell Preparation Tubes, PBMCs were isolated by centrifugation and then cryopreserved.

Genomic DNA was isolated using the Qiagen DNeasy kit from unsorted PBMCs as well as from negatively selected CD4+ and CD8+ fractions. Using primers that anneal to V and J segments, immunoSEQ multiplex PCR amplified the TCR beta CDR3 regions. Amplification bias was minimized using a synthetic immune receptor repertoire, and residual bias was removed computationally after sequencing. The paper's data handling went like this. Repertoire diversity was quantified as the Shannon entropy index using custom Python scripts. Unsorted, CD4+ and CD8+ repertoires were examined separately, except in combined analyses, for which CD4+ and CD8+ sequences were merged in silico. A clone was considered expanded if an increase in frequency of at least 2-fold after treatment relative to C1D1 was found, and a pseudocount of 0.5 was applied to clones undetected at baseline. Clones with 0 or 1 copy at C1D1 were defined as singleton clones, while clones with 2 or more copies were defined as non-singleton clones. By matching protein sequences in sorted samples from the same patient, clones expanded in unsorted samples were annotated as CD4+, CD8+ or unknown. Diversity changes from C1D1 to C4D1 were tested in paired samples using Wilcoxon tests. What TCRdb holds here is the immuneACCESS table cut down to in-frame rearrangements. Part of the clones is not present; checked against another copy, under half of the missing clones reflect an unresolved V gene, and the others are unexplained. Clone size and V and J calls were adopted from that table, with D and trimming inferred from the DNA. In all, the sample holds tens of thousands of clones, and nearly 90% of those were seen once. The ten top clones hold 6.5% to 9% of the sample.

The germline V gene specifies MNHEY as CDR1 and SVGAGI as CDR2. V drops 5 bases and J drops 0 bases, leaving 8 bases in between. Counted from cysteine to phenylalanine, this CDR3 has 14 amino acids. The kept DNA is CDR3 alone, 42 bases in frame from the first base. Study-level results and caveats: Baseline diversity similar to that of newly diagnosed patients was observed in trial patients achieving complete response, whereas significantly lower diversity was observed in partial responders and progressors. CD4+ but not CD8+ TCR diversity rose significantly by C4D1 (p=0.0027 vs p=0.16), most apparent in complete responders (p=0.02). Lower diversity was observed in patients in whom nivolumab was started less than 1 year after ASCT, and these patients were excluded from later analyses so that confounding by immune reconstitution would be avoided. Baseline TCR diversity was reported as lower in newly diagnosed patients than in healthy donors, and lower still in relapsed/refractory patients. The study was restricted to a single clinical trial cohort, and the causes of repertoire differences, possibly disease activity or prior therapy, were left undefined.

Details on this clone: Its antigen is still unknown. No quality values exist for individual bases; no much larger clone is one base distant.

The chain was built from TRBV6-5 and TRBJ1-5; the best D guess is TRBD1, with 6 bases matching. Source: peripheral blood mononuclear cells (PBMCs), taken before the fourth cycle of nivolumab. This TCR was sampled from a human donor with classical Hodgkin lymphoma. The base sequence is TGTGCCAGCAGTCAGGGGTATAGCAATCAGCCCCAGCATTTT. Its protein reads: CASSQGYSNQPQHF.